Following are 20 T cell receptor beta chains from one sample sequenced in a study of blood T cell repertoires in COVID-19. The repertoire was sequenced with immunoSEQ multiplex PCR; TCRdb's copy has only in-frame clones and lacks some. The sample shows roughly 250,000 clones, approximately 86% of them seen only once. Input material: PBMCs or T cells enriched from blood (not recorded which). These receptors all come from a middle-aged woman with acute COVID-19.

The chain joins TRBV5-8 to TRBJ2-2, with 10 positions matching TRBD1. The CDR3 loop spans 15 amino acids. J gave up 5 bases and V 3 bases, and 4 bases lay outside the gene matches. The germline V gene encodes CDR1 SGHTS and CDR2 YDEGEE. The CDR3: CASSSRQGATGELFF. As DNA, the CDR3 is TGTGCCAGCAGCTCAAGACAGGGGGCAACCGGGGAGCTGTTTTTT. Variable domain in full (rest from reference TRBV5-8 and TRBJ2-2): EAGVTQSPTHLIKTRGQQATLRCSPISGHTSVYWYQQALGLGLQFLLWYDEGEERNRGNFPPRFSGRQFPNYSSELNVNALELEDSALYLCASSSRQGATGELFFGEGSRLTVL.

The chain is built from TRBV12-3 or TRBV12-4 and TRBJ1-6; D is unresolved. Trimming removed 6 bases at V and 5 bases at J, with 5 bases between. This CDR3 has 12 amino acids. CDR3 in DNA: TGTGCCAGCAGGGCAGATAATTCACCCCTCCACTTT. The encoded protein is CASRADNSPLHF.

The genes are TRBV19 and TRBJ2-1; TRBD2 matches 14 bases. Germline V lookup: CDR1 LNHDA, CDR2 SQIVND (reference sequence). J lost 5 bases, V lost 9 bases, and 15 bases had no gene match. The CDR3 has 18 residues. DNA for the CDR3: TGTGCCAGCCGAACCCTGACTAGCGGGAGGGCTTTGAACAATGAGCAGTTCTTC. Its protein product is CASRTLTSGRALNNEQFF.

The CDR3 reads CSVVFSGRNEQFF. The CDR3 region has the DNA TGCAGCGTTGTTTTTAGCGGGAGAAATGAGCAGTTCTTC. The gene calls are TRBV29-1 and TRBJ2-1; TRBD2 matches 9 bases. The V segment lost 4 bases and the J segment 7 bases; nucleotides outside the gene matches: 5. The CDR3 has 13 residues. The germline V gene has CDR1 SQVTM and CDR2 ANQGSEA.

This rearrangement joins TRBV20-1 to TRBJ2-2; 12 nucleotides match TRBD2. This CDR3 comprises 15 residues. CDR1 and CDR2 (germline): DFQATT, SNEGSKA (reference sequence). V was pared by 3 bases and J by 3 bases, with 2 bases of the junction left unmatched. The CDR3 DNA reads TGCAGTGCTAGTCCTAGCGGGAGGGACACCGGGGAGCTGTTTTTT. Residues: CSASPSGRDTGELFF.

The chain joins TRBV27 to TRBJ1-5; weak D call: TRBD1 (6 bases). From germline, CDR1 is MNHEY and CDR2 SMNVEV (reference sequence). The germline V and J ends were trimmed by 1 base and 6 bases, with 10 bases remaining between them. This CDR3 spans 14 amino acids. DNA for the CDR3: TGTGCCAGCAGTTTATACAGGGAAAGTCAGCCCCAGCATTTT. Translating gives CASSLYRESQPQHF.

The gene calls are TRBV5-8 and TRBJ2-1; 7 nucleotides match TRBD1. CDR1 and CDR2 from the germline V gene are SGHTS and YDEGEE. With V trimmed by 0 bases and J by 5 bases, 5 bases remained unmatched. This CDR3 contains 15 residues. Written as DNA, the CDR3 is TGTGCCAGCAGCTTGGGGACAGGCGATGACAATGAGCAGTTCTTC. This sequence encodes CASSLGTGDDNEQFF.

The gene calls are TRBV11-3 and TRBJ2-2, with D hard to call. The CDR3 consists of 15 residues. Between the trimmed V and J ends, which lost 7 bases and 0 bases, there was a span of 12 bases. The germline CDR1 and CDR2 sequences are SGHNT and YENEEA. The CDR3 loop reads CASTRSAANTGELFF. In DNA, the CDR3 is TGTGCCAGCACCAGGTCCGCCGCGAACACCGGGGAGCTGTTTTTT.

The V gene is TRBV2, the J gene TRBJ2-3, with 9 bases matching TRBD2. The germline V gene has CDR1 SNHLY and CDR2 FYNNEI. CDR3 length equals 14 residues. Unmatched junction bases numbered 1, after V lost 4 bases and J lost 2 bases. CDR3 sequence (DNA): TGTGCCAGCAGTGTAGCGGGAGACACAGATACGCAGTATTTT. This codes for CASSVAGDTDTQYF.

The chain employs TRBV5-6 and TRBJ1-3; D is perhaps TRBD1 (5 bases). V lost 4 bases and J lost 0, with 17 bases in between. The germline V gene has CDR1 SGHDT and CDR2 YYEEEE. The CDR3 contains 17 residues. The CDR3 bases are TGTGCCAGCAGCCACTCCCCACAGGCATACTCTGGAAACACCATATATTTT. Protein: CASSHSPQAYSGNTIYF.

CDR3 sequence (DNA): TGTGCCAGCAATTTAAGGACAGCGAATGAAAAACTGTTTTTT. This gives the protein CASNLRTANEKLFF. This sequence joins TRBV6-5 and TRBJ1-4; the D gene is possibly TRBD1 (6 bases). The CDR3 is made up of 14 amino acids. Trimming took 7 bases from V and 5 from J, leaving 14 bases between them. The V gene's germline CDR1 is MNHEY and CDR2 SVGAGI.

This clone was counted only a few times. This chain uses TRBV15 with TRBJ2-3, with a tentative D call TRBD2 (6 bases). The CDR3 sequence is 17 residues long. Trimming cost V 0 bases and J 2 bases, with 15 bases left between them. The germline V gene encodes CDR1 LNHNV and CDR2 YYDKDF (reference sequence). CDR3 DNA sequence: TGTGCCACCAGCAGAGATGGAGGGGCAGGGACCACAGATACGCAGTATTTT. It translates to CATSRDGGAGTTDTQYF.

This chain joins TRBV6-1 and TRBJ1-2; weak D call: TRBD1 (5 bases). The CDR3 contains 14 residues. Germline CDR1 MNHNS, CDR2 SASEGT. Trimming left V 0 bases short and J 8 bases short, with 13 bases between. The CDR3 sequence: CASSEALDIRGYTF. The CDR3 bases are TGTGCCAGCAGTGAAGCGTTGGACATACGGGGCTACACCTTC.

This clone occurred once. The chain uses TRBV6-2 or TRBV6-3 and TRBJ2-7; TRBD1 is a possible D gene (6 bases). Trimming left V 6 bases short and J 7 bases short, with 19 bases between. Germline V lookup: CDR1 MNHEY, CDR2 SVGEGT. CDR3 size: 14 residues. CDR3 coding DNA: TGTGCCAGCAGCCCCAGCCGGGACACCATTGAGCAGTACTTC. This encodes CASSPSRDTIEQYF.

CDR3 nucleotide sequence: TGTGCCAGCAGCTTAGACTGGGGCGGGAGTGTTGAGTGGAATGAGCAGTTCTTC. It encodes CASSLDWGGSVEWNEQFF. V is TRBV7-8 and J is TRBJ2-1, with 7 bases fitting TRBD2. This CDR3 has 18 residues. Germline lookup yields CDR1 SGHVS and CDR2 FQNEAQ. Trimming removed 1 base from V and 7 bases from J; junction bases left unmatched: 16.

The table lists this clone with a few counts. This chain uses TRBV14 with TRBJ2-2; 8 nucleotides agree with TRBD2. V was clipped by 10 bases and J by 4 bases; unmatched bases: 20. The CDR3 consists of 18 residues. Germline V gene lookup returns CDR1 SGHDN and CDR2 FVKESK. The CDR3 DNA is TGTGCCAACCAAGCTCCCCTTGGCGGGAGGTTTGGCACCGGGGAGCTGTTTTTT. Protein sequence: CANQAPLGGRFGTGELFF.

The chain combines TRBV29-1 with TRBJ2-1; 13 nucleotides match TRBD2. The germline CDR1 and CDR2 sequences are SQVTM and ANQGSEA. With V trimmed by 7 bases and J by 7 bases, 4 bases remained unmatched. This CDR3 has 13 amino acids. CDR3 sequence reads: CSARTSGSNEQFF. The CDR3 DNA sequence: TGCAGCGCCAGGACTAGCGGGAGTAATGAGCAGTTCTTC.

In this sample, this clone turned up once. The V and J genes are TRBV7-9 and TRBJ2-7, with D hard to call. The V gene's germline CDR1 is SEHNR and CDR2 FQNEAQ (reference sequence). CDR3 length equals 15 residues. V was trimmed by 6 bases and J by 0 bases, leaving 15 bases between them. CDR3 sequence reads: CASRDSTRSSYEQYF. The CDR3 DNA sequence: TGTGCCAGCAGAGATTCTACCCGAAGCTCCTACGAGCAGTACTTC. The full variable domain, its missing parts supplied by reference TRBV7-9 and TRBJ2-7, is DTGVSQNPRHKITKRGQNVTFRCDPISEHNRLYWYRQTLGQGPEFLTYFQNEAQLEKSRLLSDRFSAERPKGSFSTLEIQRTEQGDSAMYLCASRDSTRSSYEQYFGPGTRLTVT.

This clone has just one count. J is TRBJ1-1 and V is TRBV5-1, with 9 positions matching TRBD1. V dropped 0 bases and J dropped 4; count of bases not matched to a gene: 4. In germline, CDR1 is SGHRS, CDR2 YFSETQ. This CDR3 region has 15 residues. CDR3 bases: TGCGCCAGCAGCTTGGGGGACAGGGTTGGCACTGAAGCTTTCTTT. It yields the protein CASSLGDRVGTEAFF.

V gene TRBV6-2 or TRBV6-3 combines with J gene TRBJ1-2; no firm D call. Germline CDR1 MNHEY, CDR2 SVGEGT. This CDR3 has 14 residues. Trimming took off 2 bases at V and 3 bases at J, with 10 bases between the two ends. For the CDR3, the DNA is TGTGCCAGCAGTTACGGCCGCACAGACTATGGCTACACCTTC. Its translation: CASSYGRTDYGYTF.